This is a list of T cell receptor beta chains from one sample in a study of blood T cell repertoires in COVID-19. Sequenced by immunoSEQ multiplex PCR; TCRdb stores in-frame clones only, minus some. The sample lists over 250,000 clones, more than 90% seen once, with approximately 2.6% in the top ten. The sequencing sample was made of peripheral blood. These receptors originate from a person between 18 and 35 years old with COVID-19, enrolled during active disease. The CDR3 runs from the conserved cysteine through the conserved F or W. The D gene is left open where the match is weak. The size entry is marked missing in some rows and otherwise reads once, few, many or a size class.

>TRBJ2-5|TRBV6-2/TRBV6-3|.|.
CASSAMRDQYF
TGTGCCAGCAGTGCAATGAGAGACCAGTACTTC
>TRBJ2-2|TRBV7-2|.|TRBD2
CASSPRLAGGNTGELFF
TGTGCCAGCAGCCCCCGACTAGCGGGGGGAAACACCGGGGAGCTGTTTTTT
>TRBJ1-2|TRBV11-2|.|.
CASSLGVEASGRVGYTF
TGTGCCAGCAGCTTAGGCGTGGAGGCCTCGGGTCGGGTTGGCTACACCTTC
>TRBJ1-3|TRBV19|.|.
CASTPGGSGNTIYF
TGTGCCAGTACCCCCGGGGGATCTGGAAACACCATATATTTT
>TRBJ1-2|TRBV4-1|.|.
CASSQDAVYGYTF
TGCGCCAGCAGCCAAGATGCGGTCTATGGCTACACCTTC
>TRBJ2-7|TRBV13|.|TRBD1
CASSQTGQGDYEQYF
TGTGCCAGCAGCCAAACGGGACAGGGGGATTACGAGCAGTACTTC
>TRBJ1-2|TRBV5-6|.|.
CASSLGQGTYGYTF
TGTGCCAGCAGCTTGGGGCAGGGGACCTATGGCTACACCTTC
>TRBJ1-1|TRBV6-5|.|TRBD1
CASSFPRDSNTEAFF
TGTGCCAGCAGTTTTCCCCGGGACAGCAACACTGAAGCTTTCTTT
>TRBJ2-2|TRBV11-3|.|.
CASSLSSAGELFF
TGTGCCAGCAGCTTATCGTCGGCCGGGGAGCTGTTTTTT
>TRBJ1-1|TRBV7-9|.|TRBD1
CASTQRGQGMNTEAFF
TGTGCCAGCACCCAACGGGGACAGGGTATGAACACTGAAGCTTTCTTT
>TRBJ2-2|TRBV9|.|.
CASSVAGESTGELFF
TGTGCCAGCAGCGTAGCCGGGGAAAGCACCGGGGAGCTGTTTTTT
>TRBJ2-1|TRBV6-1|few|TRBD1
CASSENQGVFNEQFF
TGTGCCAGCAGTGAAAATCAGGGGGTGTTCAATGAGCAGTTCTTC
>TRBJ1-1|TRBV18|.|TRBD1
CASSPRTGDTEAFF
TGTGCCAGCTCACCTCGGACAGGGGACACTGAAGCTTTCTTT
>TRBJ1-5|TRBV7-9|.|.
CASSVDYSNQPQHF
TGTGCCAGCAGCGTAGATTATAGCAATCAGCCCCAGCATTTT
>TRBJ2-2|TRBV12-5|.|.
CASGLRPGLLTGELFF
TGTGCTAGTGGACTACGACCGGGACTCCTAACCGGGGAGCTGTTTTTT
>TRBJ2-7|TRBV4-2|.|.
CASSQDNSYEQYF
TGTGCCAGCAGCCAAGACAATTCCTACGAGCAGTACTTC